These 14 T cell receptor beta chains were sequenced from one sample in a study of cytomegalovirus exposure and HLA in healthy donors. It was with 60 Vbeta and 13 Jbeta primers that the PCR ran. Generated by immunoSEQ multiplex PCR, the TCRdb table keeps only in-frame clones and is missing some. Here the sample spans 80,000 to 130,000 clones, roughly three quarters being singletons. Sequences were obtained from PBMCs. The receptors derive from a female donor in good health and CMV-seropositive.

This clone has more than one count but fewer than ten. This rearrangement joins TRBV10-2 to TRBJ1-1, with a tentative D call TRBD1 (5 bases). Between the trimmed V and J ends, which lost 6 bases and 5 bases, there was a span of 13 bases. This CDR3 is 13 amino acids long. CDR1 and CDR2 from the germline V gene are WSHSY and SAAADI. CDR3 amino acids: CASRTAPRTEAFF. As DNA, the CDR3 is TGCGCCAGCAGGACAGCCCCGAGGACTGAAGCTTTCTTT.

This chain joins TRBV5-4 and TRBJ1-1; 7 bases agree with TRBD1. Germline assignment: CDR1 SGHNT and CDR2 YYREEE (reference sequence). J was trimmed by 4 bases and V by 4 bases; bases with no gene match: 10. There are 15 residues in the CDR3. The CDR3 loop is CASSPGGRVSTEAFF. As DNA, the CDR3 is TGTGCCAGCAGCCCAGGGGGTAGGGTTAGCACTGAAGCTTTCTTT.

V is TRBV18 and J is TRBJ1-5; D gene ambiguous. CDR1 is KGHSH and CDR2 is LQKENI in the germline V gene. Trimming cost V 3 bases and J 5 bases, with 8 bases left between them. The CDR3 is made up of 13 amino acids. The CDR3 here is CASSPFSDQPQHF. CDR3 nucleotides: TGTGCCAGCTCACCTTTTTCCGATCAGCCCCAGCATTTT.

This rearrangement joins TRBV29-1 to TRBJ2-5, with D possibly matching TRBD2 (5 bases). The J call may be incorrect, as the DNA end agrees better with TRBJ2-7. CDR1 is SQVTM, CDR2 ANQGSEA, per germline. This CDR3 contains 14 residues. In DNA form, the CDR3 reads TGCAGCGCCACCGAGGGCCCGGATTTTAGCGAGCAGTACTTC. It encodes CSATEGPDFSEQYF.

CDR3 in DNA: TGTGCCAGTAGTTGGGGGGACTCCTACGAGCAGTACTTC. Translated, it gives CASSWGDSYEQYF. The genes are TRBV19 and TRBJ2-7; tentative D call: TRBD2 (6 bases). The CDR3 is made up of 13 amino acids. Trimming removed 5 bases at V and 0 bases at J, with 8 bases between. Per the germline V gene, CDR1 is LNHDA and CDR2 is SQIVND (reference sequence).

The chain recombines TRBV6-1 with TRBJ2-7, with D tentatively TRBD1 (7 bases). There are 14 residues in the CDR3. Germline loops: CDR1 MNHNS, CDR2 SASEGT. The V and J ends lost 7 bases and 2 bases respectively, with 15 bases between them. As DNA, the CDR3 is TGTGCCAGCACTCAGGGGGGACTCACCTACGAGCAGTACTTC. It specifies CASTQGGLTYEQYF.

The genes are TRBV4-3 and TRBJ1-2; 7 bases map to TRBD1. V was pared by 1 base and J by 2 bases, with 4 bases of the junction left unmatched. This CDR3 region has 15 residues. Germline loops: CDR1 LGHNA, CDR2 YSLEER. CDR3 region: CASSQGRGPNYGYTF. CDR3 bases: TGCGCCAGCAGCCAAGGGAGGGGGCCCAACTATGGCTACACCTTC.

CDR3 sequence: CASSDRSGSHEQYF. The CDR3 coding sequence is TGTGCCAGCAGTGATAGAAGCGGGAGCCACGAGCAGTACTTC. The V gene is TRBV25-1, the J gene TRBJ2-7; 8 positions match TRBD2. CDR3 length: 14 amino acids. Trimming removed 3 bases from V and 5 bases from J; junction bases left unmatched: 6. Germline loops: CDR1 MGHDK, CDR2 SYGVNS.

The V and J genes are TRBV6-1 and TRBJ1-5; D is perhaps TRBD1 (6 bases). Germline V gene sequence: CDR1 MNHNS, CDR2 SASEGT. V gave up 1 base and J gave up 4 bases, with 11 bases separating them. The CDR3 length is 15 residues. CDR3 bases: TGTGCCAGCAGTGAAGGGGGAGGGGGTAATCAGCCCCAGCATTTT. Translation: CASSEGGGGNQPQHF.

This clone was observed a handful of times. The genes are TRBV5-4 and TRBJ1-3; D uncertain. The germline gives CDR1 SGHNT, CDR2 YYREEE (reference sequence). This CDR3 is 15 amino acids long. Trimming stripped 0 bases from V and 1 base from J, with 8 bases between. The CDR3 nucleotides read TGTGCCAGCAGCTTGGTTTCGTCTTCTGGAAACACCATATATTTT. Translation: CASSLVSSSGNTIYF. Drawing the rest from reference TRBV5-4 and TRBJ1-3, the complete variable domain is ETGVTQSPTHLIKTRGQQVTLRCSSQSGHNTVSWYQQALGQGPQFIFQYYREEENGRGNFPPRFSGLQFPNYSSELNVNALELDDSALYLCASSLVSSSGNTIYFGEGSWLTVV.

This clone was observed a handful of times. The genes are TRBV5-4 and TRBJ2-5; TRBD2 matches at 8 bases. The tail of the sequence fits TRBJ2-7 better, so the J call may be wrong. This CDR3 contains 15 residues. Germline CDR1 SGHNT, CDR2 YYREEE (reference sequence). This chain's CDR3 is CASSLGLASTYEQYF. Here the CDR3 DNA reads TGTGCCAGCAGCCTAGGACTAGCTAGTACCTACGAGCAGTACTTC.

J is TRBJ1-2 and V is TRBV6-6, with 7 nucleotides matching TRBD1. The CDR3 extends over 15 amino acids. After removal of 5 bases from V and 0 bases from J, the junction contained 6 bases not matched to a gene. Germline CDR1 is MNHNY and CDR2 is SVGAGI (reference sequence). CDR3 amino acids: CASSRDRGANYGYTF. In DNA form, the CDR3 reads TGTGCCAGCAGTCGGGACAGAGGAGCTAACTATGGCTACACCTTC.

The chain combines TRBV5-4 with TRBJ2-3; TRBD2 matches 9 bases. Germline trimming cut 0 bases from V and 1 base from J; bases unmatched to any gene: 0. In germline, CDR1 is SGHNT, CDR2 YYREEE (reference sequence). This CDR3 has 15 residues. The CDR3 DNA is TGTGCCAGCAGCTTGGGACTAGCGGGCACAGATACGCAGTATTTT. It translates to CASSLGLAGTDTQYF. The full variable domain, its missing parts supplied by reference TRBV5-4 and TRBJ2-3, is ETGVTQSPTHLIKTRGQQVTLRCSSQSGHNTVSWYQQALGQGPQFIFQYYREEENGRGNFPPRFSGLQFPNYSSELNVNALELDDSALYLCASSLGLAGTDTQYFGPGTRLTVL.

The rearrangement joins TRBV11-2 to TRBJ2-1, with 9 nucleotides matching TRBD2. CDR1 and CDR2 from the germline V gene are SGHAT and FQNNGV. Unmatched junction bases numbered 10, after V lost 5 bases and J lost 5 bases. The CDR3 runs to 16 residues. The CDR3 DNA reads as TGTGCCAGCAGCCCCGTATCAGCGGGAGGCGACAATGAGCAGTTCTTC. Translated, it gives CASSPVSAGGDNEQFF.